This note documents a single T cell receptor beta chain sequence. Its specificity is unknown. One entry per CDR3 protein, called by TCRdb with MiXCR from the reads. The repertoire has approximately 490,000 distinct CDR3 sequences, approximately 10% of them found once; the top ten carry 10%. The data were taken from a study of T cell repertoires in cytomegalovirus infection. Study as a whole: It can be stated that public TCR beta signatures indicated CMV infection as well as a matching HLA type. Study results and limitations: Within the response measured ex vivo, HLA-C-restricted CMV-specific TCR beta clonotypes were dominant.

CDR1 and CDR2 from the germline V gene are SNHLY and FYNNEI. V was shortened by 6 bases and J by 5 bases, with 17 bases between the two germline ends. There are 15 residues in the CDR3. The sequence came from a human donor in good health (CMV status not recorded). Some clones in this sample may be carry-over from other donors' samples. V gene TRBV2 combines with J gene TRBJ2-1; D is perhaps TRBD2 (6 bases). The specimen was PBMCs. The CDR3 reads CASSSHRRADNEQFF. The CDR3 nucleotides read TGTGCCAGCAGCTCTCACAGGAGGGCGGACAATGAGCAGTTCTTC. The full variable domain, with the rest looked up from reference TRBV2 and TRBJ2-1, is EPEVTQTPSHQVTQMGQEVILRCVPISNHLYFYWYRQILGQKVEFLVSFYNNEISEKSEIFDDQFSVERPDGSNFTLKIRSTKLEDSAMYFCASSSHRRADNEQFFGPGTRLTVL.